Listed below are T cell receptor beta chains from one sample, sequenced in a study of PD-L1 blockade in urothelial cancer. The protocol was immunoSEQ multiplex PCR, while the TCRdb copy is restricted to in-frame clones and leaves out a portion. The sample carries about 49,000 clones, 70% to 80% recorded once. The specimen was PBMCs, collected around atezolizumab (anti-PD-L1) treatment. Every receptor here comes from a man between 65 and 85 years old with urothelial cancer. Each CDR3 is given with its conserved first and last residue. Fields, in order: clone size, V gene, J gene, D gene, CDR3 protein, CDR3 DNA. The D gene is left open where the match is weak. A row's size may be missing; if present it is once, few, many or a size class.

clone_size: .
v_call: TRBV6-5
j_call: TRBJ2-5
d_call: TRBD2
cdr3_aa: CASRRTSGYQETQYF
cdr3_nt: TGTGCCAGCAGGCGGACTAGCGGGTATCAAGAGACCCAGTACTTC

clone_size: .
v_call: TRBV5-1
j_call: TRBJ1-1
d_call: TRBD1
cdr3_aa: CASSLEPRTGNTEAFF
cdr3_nt: TGCGCCAGCAGCTTGGAGCCCAGGACAGGGAACACTGAAGCTTTCTTT

clone_size: .
v_call: TRBV5-4
j_call: TRBJ2-5
d_call: .
cdr3_aa: CASSLREQETQYF
cdr3_nt: TGTGCCAGCAGCTTGAGGGAGCAAGAGACCCAGTACTTC

clone_size: .
v_call: TRBV2
j_call: TRBJ2-5
d_call: .
cdr3_aa: CASSGQVQETQYF
cdr3_nt: TGTGCCAGCAGTGGGCAGGTCCAAGAGACCCAGTACTTC

clone_size: .
v_call: TRBV2
j_call: TRBJ2-5
d_call: .
cdr3_aa: CASSDPGEQETQYF
cdr3_nt: TGTGCCAGCAGTGACCCGGGTGAGCAAGAGACCCAGTACTTC

clone_size: .
v_call: TRBV5-1
j_call: TRBJ2-1
d_call: TRBD2
cdr3_aa: CASSPEIAGEDEQFF
cdr3_nt: TGCGCCAGCAGCCCGGAGATAGCGGGAGAGGATGAGCAGTTCTTC

clone_size: .
v_call: TRBV10-1
j_call: TRBJ2-7
d_call: .
cdr3_aa: CASSVGRGITYEQYF
cdr3_nt: TGCGCCAGCAGTGTGGGGAGGGGGATCACCTACGAGCAGTACTTC

clone_size: .
v_call: TRBV5-1
j_call: TRBJ2-7
d_call: .
cdr3_aa: CASSLQGSYEQYF
cdr3_nt: TGCGCCAGCAGCTTGCAGGGTTCCTACGAGCAGTACTTC

clone_size: .
v_call: TRBV6-6
j_call: TRBJ2-7
d_call: TRBD1
cdr3_aa: CASSYPFDRGLREQYF
cdr3_nt: TGTGCCAGCAGTTACCCATTCGACAGGGGCCTGAGGGAGCAGTACTTC

clone_size: .
v_call: TRBV6-5
j_call: TRBJ1-2
d_call: TRBD1
cdr3_aa: CASSLLTGGAAGGYTF
cdr3_nt: TGTGCCAGCAGTTTATTAACAGGGGGCGCAGCGGGGGGCTACACCTTC

clone_size: .
v_call: TRBV5-6
j_call: TRBJ2-7
d_call: .
cdr3_aa: CASSPRGGGSYEQYF
cdr3_nt: TGTGCCAGCAGCCCCAGGGGAGGGGGCTCCTACGAGCAGTACTTC

clone_size: .
v_call: TRBV5-1
j_call: TRBJ1-1
d_call: TRBD1
cdr3_aa: CASSLGVGQGTEAFF
cdr3_nt: TGCGCCAGCAGCTTGGGAGTTGGACAGGGGACTGAAGCTTTCTTT

clone_size: .
v_call: TRBV6-1
j_call: TRBJ2-7
d_call: TRBD1
cdr3_aa: CASSASGQTYEQYF
cdr3_nt: TGTGCCAGCAGTGCCTCGGGACAGACCTACGAGCAGTACTTC

clone_size: .
v_call: TRBV6-1
j_call: TRBJ2-3
d_call: TRBD1
cdr3_aa: CASSDRGRPWGDTQYF
cdr3_nt: TGTGCCAGCAGTGACAGGGGGCGGCCATGGGGAGATACGCAGTATTTT

clone_size: .
v_call: TRBV27
j_call: TRBJ2-7
d_call: .
cdr3_aa: CASTSQRDSFRYEQYF
cdr3_nt: TGTGCCAGCACCTCTCAAAGGGACTCATTTAGGTACGAGCAGTACTTC

clone_size: .
v_call: TRBV19
j_call: TRBJ2-1
d_call: TRBD2
cdr3_aa: CASTSGLAGYNEQFF
cdr3_nt: TGTGCCAGTACATCGGGACTAGCGGGTTACAATGAGCAGTTCTTC

clone_size: .
v_call: TRBV28
j_call: TRBJ1-1
d_call: TRBD1
cdr3_aa: CASSGLGQGVTEAFF
cdr3_nt: TGTGCCAGCAGTGGGCTGGGACAGGGTGTCACTGAAGCTTTCTTT

clone_size: .
v_call: TRBV5-5
j_call: TRBJ1-5
d_call: .
cdr3_aa: CASSLLLAPSNQPQHF
cdr3_nt: TGTGCCAGCAGCTTGTTGCTCGCGCCCAGCAATCAGCCCCAGCATTTT

clone_size: .
v_call: TRBV5-1
j_call: TRBJ2-7
d_call: TRBD1
cdr3_aa: CASRFGTGVPYEQYF
cdr3_nt: TGCGCCAGCAGGTTCGGGACAGGGGTCCCCTACGAGCAGTACTTC

clone_size: .
v_call: TRBV23-1
j_call: TRBJ2-7
d_call: .
cdr3_aa: CASSHIDCYEQYF
cdr3_nt: TGCGCCAGCAGTCATATCGACTGCTACGAGCAGTACTTC

clone_size: few
v_call: TRBV7-8
j_call: TRBJ1-5
d_call: TRBD1
cdr3_aa: CASSSRRDSNNQPQHF
cdr3_nt: TGTGCCAGCAGCTCTCGCCGGGACAGCAACAATCAGCCCCAGCATTTT

clone_size: .
v_call: TRBV7-9
j_call: TRBJ2-2
d_call: TRBD2
cdr3_aa: CASSVLAGANTGELFF
cdr3_nt: TGTGCCAGCAGCGTTCTAGCGGGAGCGAACACCGGGGAGCTGTTTTTT

clone_size: .
v_call: TRBV27
j_call: TRBJ2-7
d_call: .
cdr3_aa: CASSLGQSSYEQYF
cdr3_nt: TGTGCCAGCAGTTTAGGACAGAGCTCCTACGAGCAGTACTTC

clone_size: .
v_call: TRBV15
j_call: TRBJ2-1
d_call: TRBD2
cdr3_aa: CATSREAGGPEYEQFF
cdr3_nt: TGTGCCACCAGCAGGGAAGCGGGAGGGCCGGAGTATGAGCAGTTCTTC

clone_size: .
v_call: TRBV5-5
j_call: TRBJ2-1
d_call: TRBD2
cdr3_aa: CASSSSSGVNEQFF
cdr3_nt: TGTGCCAGCAGCTCTTCTAGCGGGGTAAATGAGCAGTTCTTC

clone_size: .
v_call: TRBV7-9
j_call: TRBJ2-7
d_call: TRBD2
cdr3_aa: CASSLGLAGSYEQYF
cdr3_nt: TGTGCCAGCAGCTTAGGACTAGCGGGGTCCTACGAGCAGTACTTC

clone_size: .
v_call: TRBV11-1
j_call: TRBJ2-1
d_call: TRBD2
cdr3_aa: CASVGGESYNEQFF
cdr3_nt: TGTGCCAGCGTTGGGGGGGAGTCCTACAATGAGCAGTTCTTC

clone_size: .
v_call: TRBV4-2
j_call: TRBJ1-2
d_call: TRBD1
cdr3_aa: CASSQRQDRRNYGYTF
cdr3_nt: TGTGCCAGCAGCCAAAGGCAGGACAGGCGTAACTATGGCTACACCTTC

clone_size: .
v_call: TRBV6-5
j_call: TRBJ2-5
d_call: .
cdr3_aa: CASSYFIQETQYF
cdr3_nt: TGTGCCAGCAGTTACTTTATTCAAGAGACCCAGTACTTC

clone_size: .
v_call: TRBV28
j_call: TRBJ2-2
d_call: TRBD1
cdr3_aa: CASTPDRFDAGELFF
cdr3_nt: TGTGCCAGCACCCCGGACAGGTTTGATGCCGGGGAGCTGTTTTTT

clone_size: .
v_call: TRBV5-1
j_call: TRBJ2-1
d_call: .
cdr3_aa: CASSAPGLLNEQFF
cdr3_nt: TGCGCCAGCAGCGCCCCCGGACTCCTAAATGAGCAGTTCTTC

clone_size: .
v_call: TRBV14
j_call: TRBJ2-5
d_call: .
cdr3_aa: CASSQERGKQETQYF
cdr3_nt: TGTGCCAGCAGCCAAGAGAGGGGGAAACAAGAGACCCAGTACTTC

clone_size: .
v_call: TRBV28
j_call: TRBJ1-2
d_call: .
cdr3_aa: CASSLSFPGYGYTF
cdr3_nt: TGTGCCAGCAGTTTAAGCTTTCCTGGCTATGGCTACACCTTC

clone_size: once
v_call: TRBV6-5
j_call: TRBJ1-3
d_call: .
cdr3_aa: CASSLEDSGNTIYF
cdr3_nt: TGTGCCAGCAGTTTGGAGGACTCTGGAAACACCATATATTTT

clone_size: .
v_call: TRBV7-2
j_call: TRBJ2-7
d_call: .
cdr3_aa: CASSQGLKTYEQYF
cdr3_nt: TGTGCCAGCAGCCAAGGACTGAAAACCTACGAGCAGTACTTC

clone_size: few
v_call: TRBV29-1
j_call: TRBJ1-1
d_call: TRBD1
cdr3_aa: CSVEEVGQPRVF
cdr3_nt: TGCAGCGTTGAAGAGGTGGGACAGCCCAGGGTCTTT

clone_size: .
v_call: TRBV4-1
j_call: TRBJ1-5
d_call: .
cdr3_aa: CASSQDGDQPQHF
cdr3_nt: TGCGCCAGCAGCCAAGACGGGGATCAGCCCCAGCATTTT

clone_size: .
v_call: TRBV5-1
j_call: TRBJ2-7
d_call: TRBD1
cdr3_aa: CASSYGQGSSYEQYF
cdr3_nt: TGCGCCAGCAGTTACGGACAGGGGAGCTCCTACGAGCAGTACTTC

clone_size: .
v_call: TRBV11-2
j_call: TRBJ2-7
d_call: .
cdr3_aa: CASSLNVGLWDEQYF
cdr3_nt: TGTGCCAGCAGCTTAAACGTGGGCCTATGGGACGAGCAGTACTTC

clone_size: .
v_call: TRBV2
j_call: TRBJ2-7
d_call: TRBD1
cdr3_aa: CASRGLGQGFEQYF
cdr3_nt: TGTGCCAGCAGAGGACTGGGACAGGGGTTCGAGCAGTACTTC